The clone carrying this T cell receptor beta chain has a handful of counts. This sample was included in a study of CD8 T cells in ankylosing spondylitis. MiXCR was run by TCRdb on the 5' RACE reads, yielding one entry per CDR3 protein. The sample shows about 160,000 distinct CDR3 sequences, approximately 20% of them seen only once. What was sequenced was blood, either unsorted or a sorted T cell fraction (not recorded which). The clonotype originates from a male donor with ankylosing spondylitis or in good health (not recorded which).

The DNA for the CDR3 is TGCAGTGTTAGCTTACCGGGACGGATGAACACTGAAGCTTTCTTT. As protein: CSVSLPGRMNTEAFF. The chain is built from TRBV20-1 and TRBJ1-1; tentatively, D is TRBD1 (5 bases). Trimming took 7 bases from V and 0 from J, leaving 18 bases between them. This CDR3 has 15 amino acids. Germline V CDR1 and CDR2: DFQATT, SNEGSKA (reference sequence).